Listed here is a single T cell receptor (beta chain). The clone's antigen remains unknown. No quality values exist for individual bases; no much larger clone is one base distant. The sample originates from a study of cytomegalovirus exposure and HLA in healthy donors (TCRdb year 2017). With respect to the entire study: An earlier analysis of roughly 500 of the donors reported approximately 300 Gb of sequence data and around 110 million unique TCR beta sequences obtained from about 200 million T cells. An early release that covered more than 550 HLA-typed donors contained around 330 gigabases of sequencing data and some 87 million unique TCR sequences. The genetic ancestry cluster associated with self-reported Caucasian donors included 65% to 90% of the roughly 410 genotyped donors. The study aimed to test whether signatures of past pathogen exposure could be identified by cataloging public T cell receptors. Using immunosequencing, the study profiled T cell repertoires from about 620 subjects and related those repertoires to cytomegalovirus serostatus. A separate validation cohort of 100 to 150 different subjects was used in addition to the approximately 700-subject first cohort. To predict cytomegalovirus infection status, the study combined high-throughput TCR immunosequencing, statistical association of individual TCRs with disease status, and machine learning. A later analysis re-analyzed previously published TCR beta repertoires from 600 to 850 donors and added high-resolution HLA genotyping to study TCR occurrence patterns. In the later analysis, no new phenotypic data were used to find candidate immune exposures; instead, reliance was placed on TCR beta sequences and their occurrence across donors. In an earlier analysis of 587 of the donors, high-throughput TCR beta sequencing was used to judge whether each TCR beta V gene segment behaved as functional or pseudogenic. Alongside the repertoire data, information on donor age, sex, ethnicity and CMV serostatus was compiled. A later genetic analysis used genome-wide SNP genotypes for about 60% of the roughly 670 donors, treating that subset as a discovery cohort. All discovery cohort repertoires had been generated using a single sequencing platform. Class I and class II HLA loci were covered by the typing at four-digit resolution. Typing coverage differed by locus: A, B, C, DRB1 and DQB1 were typed in about 629-640 donors, DQA1 in 522, DPA1 in over 600, and DPB1 in 450 to 480. About 5 DR-DQ haplotypes were handled as single units for association and clustering, since linkage in the cohort was strong. Among several hundred genotyped donors of the cohort, an average of about 240,000 unique TCR beta nucleotide sequences was sequenced per donor, of which 15% to 20% were non-productive. Points the paper makes about the study in general: Because some donors lacked HLA typing at each locus, the association tests relied only on the typed subset. A later analysis found that most CMV-associated TCR beta chains appeared HLA-restricted, with HLA associations seemingly driven largely by CMV exposure. A further reported finding was that TCR beta sequences accurately predicted the HLA-A and HLA-B alleles for most subjects in the first cohort. The study listed approximately 160 TCR beta chains as associated with cytomegalovirus. The authors suggested that the approach could potentially be generalized to other disease states and immunological phenotypes. According to a later genetic analysis, donors in an Asian-associated ancestry cluster had fewer N-insertions in productive TCRs than the approximately 670-donor mean. Some IMGT-functional V segments, including TRBV6-2 and TRBV6-3, could not be distinguished by the 87-base-pair reads and were therefore excluded. In an earlier analysis of around 500 of the donors, most TCR beta V segments appeared in productive rearrangements about 90% or about 30% of the time, broadly matching IMGT annotations. Correlated functional status among segregating V segments might be attributable to linkage disequilibrium, but an unknown experimental factor could not be ruled out. Assigning TCR associations to individual alleles was difficult when HLA alleles, especially DR and DQ, strongly co-occurred. A few of the identified cytomegalovirus-associated TCR beta chains were confirmed in vitro to be specific for cytomegalovirus antigens. Specific HLA alleles were associated with roughly 16,000 TCR beta sequences at a false discovery rate of 0.05 in a later analysis. A cluster of highly shared sequence variants was judged likely to represent a technical artifact of the sequencing pipeline. In a later analysis, HLA-associated TCR beta chains were found to be more clonally expanded and to have lower generation probabilities than equally common non-associated chains. Because counts were too low, around 18 rarely observed V segments, including chromosome 9 orphons, were left out of the earlier analysis of roughly 600 of the donors. The only immune exposure information available for the cohort was CMV serostatus. In a later genetic analysis, a missense DCLRE1C variant was associated with V-gene and J-gene trimming of TCR beta chains, and the association was replicated in an independent cohort. Most TCR sequences were seen in very few donors, while some public TCRs were found in many individuals. Presence/absence analyses assumed roughly uniform sequencing depth across donors, an assumption that may not hold. Only TCR beta chains were sequenced in this cohort, and the absence of alpha or paired-chain data limited detectable features. A later analysis reported that several top co-occurrence clusters appeared linked to parvovirus B19, influenza, CMV and Epstein-Barr virus. Cytomegalovirus status was reported to be diagnosed by the classifier with high specificity and sensitivity in both the original and validation cohorts. A later analysis found that TCR association rates varied across HLA loci, with DRB1 alleles showing the most associated TCRs and HLA-C alleles the fewest.

For this chain, trimming is 4 bases at the V end and 3 bases at the J end, and the number of junction bases without a gene match is 4. CDR1 and CDR2 (LGHNA, YNFKEQ) derive from the germline V gene. The CDR3 contains 15 residues, cysteine and phenylalanine counted. Left in the record is the CDR3 DNA by itself, 45 bases read in frame from the first base. The cohort comprised 710 or so healthy bone marrow donors. All cohort members were sampled while nominally healthy, although unrecorded immune exposures were likely present. The donor was CMV seropositive and was included in the group of 300 or so seropositive cohort members. A peripheral blood sample was collected from each donor, and TCR beta sequencing was performed on peripheral blood mononuclear cells. Genomic DNA extraction from the blood cell samples was performed with the Qiagen DNeasy Blood Extraction Kit. The library was produced with the immunoSEQ multiplex PCR assay. For the multiplex PCR, a mixture combining 60 forward primers for TCR Vbeta segments and 13 reverse primers for TCR Jbeta segments was used. A multiplex PCR assay on genomic DNA amplified the CDR3 region of rearranged TCR beta genes. The Illumina HiSeq System was used to sequence the amplified TCR beta libraries as 87-base-pair reads. In the paper's pipeline: A later analysis tallied tens of millions of unique TCR beta chains across the 650 to 750 repertoires, and approximately 12 million of those chains were shared by two or more donors. To remove PCR and sequencing errors, raw reads were error-corrected and collapsed into unique sequences using a nearest-neighbor algorithm that merged closely related sequences. V, D and J gene segments were assigned by aligning CDR3 sequences to IMGT reference sequences. For a sequence to be retained, a match of at least six nucleotides was required to both a V gene segment and a J gene segment. A rearrangement was called productive if the CDR3 had no stop codons and remained in frame with V and J, and every other rearrangement was called non-productive. CDR3 was defined by IMGT convention, running from the second conserved V-encoded cysteine to the conserved J-encoded phenylalanine. Sequences without an unambiguous match to a single V gene segment were excluded from the earlier analysis of 450 to 750 of the donors. In an earlier analysis of 587 of the donors, V segments were called functional above 56.7% productive rearrangements and were called segregating when the between-donor standard deviation exceeded 5%. To diagnose cytomegalovirus status from the catalog of TCR beta chain sequences, a statistical classification framework was built. In a later analysis, V and J genes were assigned by comparing TCR nucleotide sequences against IMGT/GENE-DB human TR gene sequences. Using the TCRdist pipeline, a later analysis assigned CDR3 sequences along with most-parsimonious VDJ recombination scenarios. A later analysis defined each TCR beta chain by its CDR3 amino acid sequence plus V-gene family, and excluded reads lacking a unique V-gene family. A later analysis removed roughly 590 highly shared, low-generation-probability nucleotide sequences to deal with suspected cross-contamination and a sequencing artifact. A later analysis calculated a clonal expansion index for each public chain from normalized within-repertoire ranks of inferred template counts. A later analysis computed generation probabilities with a VDJ recombination model fitted to out-of-frame rearrangements, and checked the results against IGoR. Hypergeometric tests were used in a later analysis to score TCR-TCR, TCR-HLA and TCR-CMV co-occurrence, with a repertoire-size bias correction applied to the TCR pairs. To estimate false discovery rates, a later analysis permuted the HLA or CMV assignments 20 times. In a later analysis, co-occurring TCRs were grouped with DBSCAN, and TCRdist sequence similarity was added when clustering was performed within HLA-allele-positive subsets. For co-occurrence clustering, repertoires with fewer than 30,000 or more than 120,000 public chains were excluded, along with roughly 5 repertoires with anomalous nucleotide sharing. TCRdb provides this immuneACCESS table in a form limited to in-frame rearrangements. Some clones are lacking; in checked studies, under half of them reflect an unresolved V gene, and why the rest are absent is not known. Clone size and the V and J calls come from that table; the DNA yielded D and trimming. Within this sample are more than 80,000 clones, with 60% to 85% of them counted one time only. The top ten hold almost 6% of the sample.

This TCR derives from a young man in good health and CMV-seropositive. The chain couples TRBV4-2 to TRBJ2-7, and 12 bases in between align with TRBD2. The sample taken for sequencing was PBMCs. Read as DNA, the sequence is TGTGCCAGCAGCCCCAGGACTAGCGGGGACTACGAGCAGTACTTC. This encodes CASSPRTSGDYEQYF.